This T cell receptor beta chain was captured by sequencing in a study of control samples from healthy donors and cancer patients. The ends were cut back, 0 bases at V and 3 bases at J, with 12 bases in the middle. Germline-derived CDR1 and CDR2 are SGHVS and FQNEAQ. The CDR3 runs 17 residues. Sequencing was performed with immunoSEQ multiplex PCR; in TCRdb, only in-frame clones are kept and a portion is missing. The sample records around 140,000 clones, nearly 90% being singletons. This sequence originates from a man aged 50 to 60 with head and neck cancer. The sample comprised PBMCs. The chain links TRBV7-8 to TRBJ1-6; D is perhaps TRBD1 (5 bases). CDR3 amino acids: CASSLALRDRYNSPLHF. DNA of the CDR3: TGTGCCAGCAGCTTAGCTCTCCGGGACCGCTATAATTCACCCCTCCACTTT.